This is a list of T cell receptor beta chains from one sample in a study of cytomegalovirus exposure and HLA in healthy donors. Some clones are missing from TCRdb's copy, which holds only in-frame ones; the method was immunoSEQ multiplex PCR. The sample includes 100,000 to 150,000 clones, roughly 84% of them seen just once. The sequenced sample consisted of PBMCs. The origin of the receptors is a girl aged 2-9 years in good health and CMV-seronegative. The CDR3 runs from the conserved cysteine through the conserved F or W. D genes are given only for firm matches. Size is stated for part of the rows, as once, few or many counts, or as a class when the clone is expanded.

D gene,V gene,clone size,J gene,CDR3 DNA,CDR3 protein
TRBD1,TRBV27,NA,TRBJ2-7,TGTGCCAGCAGCCTCGGGACAGGAGGTCACTACGAGCAGTACTTC,CASSLGTGGHYEQYF
TRBD2,TRBV7-9,NA,TRBJ2-3,TGTGCCAGCAGCTTAACTCGGGGCGGGAGTACCGATACGCAGTATTTT,CASSLTRGGSTDTQYF
TRBD1,TRBV6-4,NA,TRBJ2-1,TGTGCCAGCAGTGACACAGGGGGGTCGGGCAATGAGCAGTTCTTC,CASSDTGGSGNEQFF
NA,TRBV15,NA,TRBJ1-5,TGTGCCACCAGCAGAGATTGGACCCCCAGGGCAGGCAATAGCAATCAGCCCCAGCATTTT,CATSRDWTPRAGNSNQPQHF
TRBD2,TRBV5-6,few,TRBJ2-1,TGTGCCAGCAGCTTGGAGGGGTGGGCTAGCGGGAGCAACAATGAGCAGTTCTTC,CASSLEGWASGSNNEQFF
TRBD2,TRBV7-9,NA,TRBJ2-7,TGTGCCAGCAGACCTAATAGCGGGAGGGCCTTCGACGAGCAGTACTTC,CASRPNSGRAFDEQYF
NA,TRBV2,few,TRBJ1-4,TGTGCCAGCAGTCGGGATACAGGGCTAGGGGTCGAAAAACTGTTTTTT,CASSRDTGLGVEKLFF
TRBD1,TRBV2,NA,TRBJ1-6,TGTGCCAGCAGCGGGACAGTCGACACACCCCTCCACTTT,CASSGTVDTPLHF
TRBD1,TRBV5-5,NA,TRBJ2-2,TGTGCCAGCAGCCCCGGGACAGGGCCCACCGGGGAGCTGTTTTTT,CASSPGTGPTGELFF
TRBD1,TRBV27,NA,TRBJ1-1,TGTGCCAGCAGTGTGACAGGGGAGAACACTGAAGCTTTCTTT,CASSVTGENTEAFF
TRBD2,TRBV28,once,TRBJ2-7,TGTGCCAGCAGCAGTTTCTCTAGCGGGAGGGTGGTAGGCGAGCAGTACTTC,CASSSFSSGRVVGEQYF
NA,TRBV5-8,NA,TRBJ1-2,TGTGCAGATATGAGGTCGAAAAGGATGTCGGATGGCTACAACTTC,CADMRSKRMSDGYNF
NA,TRBV6-6,NA,TRBJ1-1,TGTGCCAGCAGTTACAAGGGGGGGATGAACACTGAAGCTTTCTTT,CASSYKGGMNTEAFF
TRBD1,TRBV14,NA,TRBJ2-7,TGTGCCAGCAGCCATGCGGGACAGGGGCTGTACGAGCAGTACTTC,CASSHAGQGLYEQYF
TRBD1,TRBV28,NA,TRBJ1-2,TGTGCCAGTCAAGGCGACAGGGCGAACTATGGCTACACCTTC,CASQGDRANYGYTF
NA,TRBV19,NA,TRBJ2-2,TGTGCCAGTAGTGTCTACACCGGGGAGCTGTTTTTT,CASSVYTGELFF
NA,TRBV6-1,NA,TRBJ2-2,TGTGCCAGCAGTCAGGACAGTTCGGCCCCCGGGGAGCTGTTTTTT,CASSQDSSAPGELFF
TRBD2,TRBV18,NA,TRBJ2-1,TGTGCCAGCTCACCCGGGACTAGCGGGGAGGGTGAGCAGTTCTTC,CASSPGTSGEGEQFF
NA,TRBV6-6,NA,TRBJ2-1,TGTGCCAGCCACTCGAGGGGCGGGGATGAGCAGTTCTTC,CASHSRGGDEQFF
NA,TRBV7-3,NA,TRBJ1-1,TGTGCCAGCAGCTTAGGGCAGTCGAACACTGAAGCTTTCTTT,CASSLGQSNTEAFF
NA,TRBV14,NA,TRBJ2-1,TGTGCCAGCAGCCAGTTTCGCACGGGCTACAATGAGCAGTTCTTC,CASSQFRTGYNEQFF
NA,TRBV7-9,NA,TRBJ1-1,TGTGCCAGCAGCTTTTTAAAGGTGGGGAGCCCGGGAATGAACACTGAAGCTTTCTTT,CASSFLKVGSPGMNTEAFF
TRBD1,TRBV2,NA,TRBJ2-7,TGTGCCAGCAGTGAAGGACAGGGTCTGTACGAGCAGTACTTC,CASSEGQGLYEQYF
NA,TRBV27,NA,TRBJ2-7,TGTGCCAGCAGTACCCCTTTAGGGAGCTCCTACGAGCAGTACTTC,CASSTPLGSSYEQYF
NA,TRBV11-3,NA,TRBJ2-1,TGTGCCAGCAGCTCCGACGGGGACAATGAGCAGTTCTTC,CASSSDGDNEQFF
NA,TRBV27,NA,TRBJ1-5,TGTGCCAGCAGTTTGTCGGGGAGCAATCAGCCCCAGCATTTT,CASSLSGSNQPQHF
TRBD1,TRBV4-1,NA,TRBJ2-2,TGCGCCAGCAGCCAAGAGCCAGGGGGCGTTATCGGGGAGCTGTTTTTT,CASSQEPGGVIGELFF
TRBD2,TRBV4-1,few,TRBJ2-3,TGCGCCAGCAGCTTCAGGACTAGCGGGATCACGTCGGATACGCAGTATTTT,CASSFRTSGITSDTQYF
NA,TRBV6-6,few,TRBJ1-1,TGTGCCACCGCGGATTCGAACACTGAAGCTTTCTTT,CATADSNTEAFF
NA,TRBV7-8,NA,TRBJ1-3,TGTGCCAGCAGTCGAGTCCAAGGGGAAGGTGGAAACACCATATATTTT,CASSRVQGEGGNTIYF
NA,TRBV2,NA,TRBJ2-5,TGTGCCAGCAGACGGCGGTTGGCAGACCAAGAGACCCAGTACTTC,CASRRRLADQETQYF
TRBD2,TRBV5-4,NA,TRBJ2-3,TGTGCCAGCAGCTTGATGAGCGGGGGGGCCGCAGATACGCAGTATTTT,CASSLMSGGAADTQYF
TRBD1,TRBV6-1,NA,TRBJ2-1,TGTGCCAGCAGTGCAACAGGGGGTACTTTTATCGGGGGTGATGAGCAGTTCTTC,CASSATGGTFIGGDEQFF
NA,TRBV28,NA,TRBJ2-3,TGTGCCAGCAGTCCCACGGGGAGGTTGTTCGATACGCAGTATTTT,CASSPTGRLFDTQYF
TRBD1,TRBV4-1,once,TRBJ2-2,TGCGCCAGCAGCCCGAGACAGGGGCGAAACACCGGGGAGCTGTTTTTT,CASSPRQGRNTGELFF
NA,TRBV13,few,TRBJ1-1,TGTGCCAGCAGCTTAACATCCACTGAAGCTTTCTTT,CASSLTSTEAFF
NA,TRBV2,NA,TRBJ2-3,TGTGCCAGCAGCGAGGGGGTATCTAGCACAGATACGCAGTATTTT,CASSEGVSSTDTQYF
TRBD1,TRBV25-1,NA,TRBJ1-4,TGTGCCAGCAGTCCTCCGGACAGGGGGCAGGAAAAACTGTTTTTT,CASSPPDRGQEKLFF
NA,TRBV2,NA,TRBJ2-7,TGTGCCAGCAGGGGTGCGCGGGGACCCTACGAGCAGTACTTC,CASRGARGPYEQYF
NA,TRBV6-4,NA,TRBJ2-1,TGTGCCAGCAGCGTGGGACTGGAAAACAATGAGCAGTTCTTC,CASSVGLENNEQFF
TRBD2,TRBV7-8,once,TRBJ2-5,TGTGCCAGCAGCTTAGGACTAGCGGGAGCGGGAAGATTCGGAGAGACCCAGTACTTC,CASSLGLAGAGRFGETQYF
NA,TRBV15,NA,TRBJ1-1,TGTGCCACCAGCAGAGACAGGGGCTTGAACACTGAAGCTTTCTTT,CATSRDRGLNTEAFF
TRBD1,TRBV6-1,NA,TRBJ2-2,TGTGCGATCTCCGGGACAGGGGCCGGGGAGCTGTTTTTT,CAISGTGAGELFF
NA,TRBV28,NA,TRBJ2-7,TGTGCCAGCAGTTTTAGGGGGACGGAACTCTACGAGCAGTACTTC,CASSFRGTELYEQYF
TRBD2,TRBV5-1,NA,TRBJ2-3,TGCGCCAGCAAGAGGCTAGCGGGGGGGCGGGGCACAGATACGCAGTATTTT,CASKRLAGGRGTDTQYF
NA,TRBV19,NA,TRBJ2-2,TGTGCCACCTCACGCGGGGCAAATAACGCCGGGGAGCTGTTTTTT,CATSRGANNAGELFF
NA,TRBV27,NA,TRBJ1-5,TGTGCCAGCAGTTTATTAGCAGGGGATCAGCCCCAGCATTTT,CASSLLAGDQPQHF
TRBD2,TRBV28,NA,TRBJ2-1,TGTGCTAGTAAAATAGCGGGAGGACCCAATGAGCAGTTCTTC,CASKIAGGPNEQFF
TRBD2,TRBV6-4,NA,TRBJ2-5,TGTGCCAGCAGTGACTCGAGGCGGAGCGGGAGCCCTGTGGGTCGAGAGACCCAGTACTTC,CASSDSRRSGSPVGRETQYF
NA,TRBV29-1,NA,TRBJ1-1,TGCAGCGTTGAACCACGGTCGAACACTGAAGCTTTCTTT,CSVEPRSNTEAFF
TRBD1,TRBV15,NA,TRBJ1-1,TGTGCCACCAGCCCCCGACAGGGGACGAACACTGAAGCTTTCTTT,CATSPRQGTNTEAFF
NA,TRBV19,NA,TRBJ1-2,TGTGCCAGTAGTCCCGGGGGGCACCCGGGTGGCTACACCTTC,CASSPGGHPGGYTF
NA,TRBV4-1,NA,TRBJ2-2,TGCGCCAGCAGCCTCGGGGGATCCACCGGGAAGCTGTTTTTT,CASSLGGSTGKLFF
NA,TRBV4-1,NA,TRBJ2-1,TGCGCCAGCAGCCACAACCCTGCGGGGGCAAGGGATGAGCAGTTCTTC,CASSHNPAGARDEQFF
TRBD1,TRBV6-5,NA,TRBJ2-7,TGTGCCAGCAGCCCCGGGACAGTCTACGAGCAGTACTTC,CASSPGTVYEQYF
NA,TRBV15,once,TRBJ1-4,TGTGCCACCAGCAGAGAGGGACTGGTGGGAAAACTGTTTTTT,CATSREGLVGKLFF
NA,TRBV21-1,NA,TRBJ2-2,TGTGCCAGCAGCAAAAAGTGGGGGACAGGGGAGGGCACCGGGGAGCTGTTTTTT,CASSKKWGTGEGTGELFF
TRBD2,TRBV10-3,NA,TRBJ2-3,TGTGCCATCAGCGGATGGACTAGCCCATATAGCACAGATACGCAGTATTTT,CAISGWTSPYSTDTQYF
TRBD2,TRBV14,NA,TRBJ2-3,TGTGCCAGCAGCCAAGATCATGGGGGACTAGCGATCACAGATACGCAGTATTTT,CASSQDHGGLAITDTQYF
NA,TRBV27,NA,TRBJ1-5,TGTGCCAGCAGTTTATCGAGTCTCAGCAATCAGCCCCAGCATTTT,CASSLSSLSNQPQHF